The present T cell receptor beta chain was sequenced within a study of tumor-infiltrating lymphocytes in primary liver carcinoma. About the study: Each sample had roughly 3.5 to 7.13 million productive TCRbeta reads regardless of tissue type.

Overall study results and limits: Tumor-adjacent and tumor-blood pairs displayed less overlap than did pairs of tumor regions. Merely some 7.5-25% of top clones spanned all five tumor regions.

For each extraction, RNA and DNA were obtained together from approximately 20-30 mg of unsorted bulk tissue. On this clonotype itself: Its cognate antigen is unknown. At one end, the junction sequence differs from germline, possibly due to a read error.

Constant-region priming of 500 ng total RNA yielded TCR beta cDNA. Libraries for TCR beta were built through three nested multiplex PCR rounds, which together made up a slightly modified ARM-PCR procedure. Investigators reported that the first two PCR rounds, at 10 to 11 cycles each, used TRBV1-TRBV30 forward primers with a C-beta reverse primer. One entry per CDR3 protein results from TCRdb running MiXCR on the multiplex PCR reads. The data hold 20,000 to 25,000 distinct CDR3 sequences, with about 75% observed a single time. Germline V CDR1 and CDR2: LGHNA, YNFKEQ. The CDR3 extends over 13 amino acids.

Sequencing used liver tumor tissue from sampling region 1. Indicated subset: tumor region T1, superior pole. V is TRBV4-2 and J is TRBJ1-3; weak D call: TRBD1 (5 bases). The receptor comes from a woman aged 25 to 39 with primary liver carcinoma and hepatitis B virus infection. The CDR3 nucleotides read TGTGCCAGCAGCTACCCGCAGGGCGACACCATATATTTC. Encoded protein: CASSYPQGDTIYF.